By share, the clone carrying this T cell receptor (beta chain) ranks as medium-sized. This sample was included in a study of T cell changes during pregnancy in multiple sclerosis. Data came from immunoSEQ multiplex PCR; TCRdb stores just in-frame clones and leaves some out. Altogether almost 35,000 clones are present, 85% to 90% being singletons, with the ten largest covering roughly 4.7%. The germline gives CDR1 LGHNA, CDR2 YNFKEQ. The V gene end was trimmed by 0 bases and the J gene end by 10 bases; junction bases not matched to a gene: 10. CDR3 length: 16 amino acids. The receptor was derived from a female donor with multiple sclerosis, enrolled in a pregnancy study. The sample was CD8+ T cells from peripheral blood mononuclear cells, taken after pregnancy. The chain carries TRBV4-2 and TRBJ2-1, with 9 bases lining up with TRBD2. CDR3: CASSQDGGGGAEEQFF. The CDR3 nucleotides read TGTGCCAGCAGCCAAGATGGAGGCGGGGGGGCAGAAGAGCAGTTCTTC.